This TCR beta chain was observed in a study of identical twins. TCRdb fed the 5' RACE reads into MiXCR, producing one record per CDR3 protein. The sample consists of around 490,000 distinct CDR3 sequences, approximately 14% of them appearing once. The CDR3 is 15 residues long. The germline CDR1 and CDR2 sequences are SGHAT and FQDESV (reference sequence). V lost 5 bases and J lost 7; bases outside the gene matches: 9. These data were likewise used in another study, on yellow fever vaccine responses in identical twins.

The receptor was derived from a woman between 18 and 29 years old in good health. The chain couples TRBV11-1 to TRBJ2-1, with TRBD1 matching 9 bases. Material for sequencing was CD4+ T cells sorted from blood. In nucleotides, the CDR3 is TGTGCCAGCAGCCGCGCCGGGACAGGGCAGAATGAGCAGTTCTTC. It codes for CASSRAGTGQNEQFF.